This T cell receptor (beta chain) was sequenced for a study of beta chain features in type 1 diabetes. Trimming took 2 bases from V and 3 from J, leaving 10 bases between them. The CDR3 is 14 residues long. Germline CDR1 reads SGHRS; CDR2 reads YFSETQ. A sort by CD45RO/CCR7/CD25/CD127/CD95/CD27 yielded CD4+ naive, central memory, regulatory and stem cell-like memory cells. Every isolated RNA sample was fully reverse transcribed, so sequencing captured expressed TCRB transcripts. This table comes from immunoSEQ multiplex PCR, and its TCRdb copy is limited to in-frame clones, with some not included. This sample has 40,000 to 45,000 clones, with around 49% found just once.

The chain uses TRBV5-1 and TRBJ2-3; weak D call: TRBD1 (7 bases). This clonotype was obtained from a woman younger than 30 in good health. Specimen: central memory CD4+ T cells from blood. CDR3 protein: CASSFQGGTDTQYF. For the CDR3, the DNA is TGCGCCAGCAGCTTCCAGGGGGGAACAGATACGCAGTATTTT.